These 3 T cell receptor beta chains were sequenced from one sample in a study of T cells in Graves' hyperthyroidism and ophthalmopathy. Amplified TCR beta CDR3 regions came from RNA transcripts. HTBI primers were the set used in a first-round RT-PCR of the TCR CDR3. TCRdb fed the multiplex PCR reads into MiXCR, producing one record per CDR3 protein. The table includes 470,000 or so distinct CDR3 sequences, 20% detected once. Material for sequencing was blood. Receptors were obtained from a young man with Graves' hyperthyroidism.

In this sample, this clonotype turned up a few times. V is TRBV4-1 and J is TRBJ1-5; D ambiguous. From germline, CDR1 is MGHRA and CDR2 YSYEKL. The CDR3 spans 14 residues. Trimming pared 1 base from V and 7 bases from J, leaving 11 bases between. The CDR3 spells CASSQVDLRQPQHF. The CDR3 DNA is TGCGCCAGCAGCCAAGTGGACCTCAGGCAGCCCCAGCATTTT.

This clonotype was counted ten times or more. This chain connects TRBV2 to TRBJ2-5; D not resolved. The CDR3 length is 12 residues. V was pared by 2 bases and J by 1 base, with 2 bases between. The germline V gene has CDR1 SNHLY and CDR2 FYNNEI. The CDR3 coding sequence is TGTGCCAGCAGTGAAACCCAAGAGACCCAGTACTTC. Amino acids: CASSETQETQYF.

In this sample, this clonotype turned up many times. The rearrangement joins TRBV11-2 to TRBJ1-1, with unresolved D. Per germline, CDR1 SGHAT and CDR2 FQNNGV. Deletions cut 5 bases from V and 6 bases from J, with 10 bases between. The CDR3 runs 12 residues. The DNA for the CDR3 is TGTGCCAGCAGCCCAACGCGGGCTGAAGCTTTCTTT. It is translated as CASSPTRAEAFF. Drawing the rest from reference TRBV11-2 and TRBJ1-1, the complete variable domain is EAGVAQSPRYKIIEKRQSVAFWCNPISGHATLYWYQQILGQGPKLLIQFQNNGVVDDSQLPKDRFSAERLKGVDSTLKIQPAKLEDSAVYLCASSPTRAEAFFGQGTRLTVV.